Listed here is a single T cell receptor (beta chain). This record comes from a study of shared T cell receptors in the human thymus. TCRdb keeps only in-frame clones here, not all; method: immunoSEQ multiplex PCR. The repertoire holds about 730,000 clones, with 75% to 90% as singletons. Germline V lookup: CDR1 LNHDA, CDR2 SQIVND (reference sequence). The CDR3 has 16 residues. The V and J ends lost 0 bases and 1 base respectively, with 12 bases between them. These data were also reused for a study on human thymus T cells. Turning to that study: Thymic and blood repertoires appeared to carry a bias in their V and J gene usage.

The chain has TRBV19 and TRBJ1-1; no reliable D call. The sequence was collected from a girl less than two years old with a congenital heart defect. The source material was thymocytes. The CDR3 nucleotides are TGTGCCAGTAGTATAGATGAGGGCAGCGGGAACACTGAAGCTTTCTTT. As protein: CASSIDEGSGNTEAFF. Using reference TRBV19 and TRBJ1-1 for the parts outside the CDR3, the full variable domain is DGGITQSPKYLFRKEGQNVTLSCEQNLNHDAMYWYRQDPGQGLRLIYYSQIVNDFQKGDIAEGYSVSREKKESFPLTVTSAQKNPTAFYLCASSIDEGSGNTEAFFGQGTRLTVV.